This T cell receptor beta chain was obtained from a study of blood T cells in healthy people across ages. Points from the study as a whole: TCR beta diversity correlated strongly with naive T cell percentage.

About this clonotype itself: Its antigen is not identified.

The V end lost 0 bases, the J end lost 4 bases, and 10 bases lay between the germline ends. Germline CDR1 DFQATT, CDR2 SNEGSKA (reference sequence). The CDR3 totals 14 residues. Using a J-beta primer mix together with a sample-barcoded 5' primer, a second PCR was run for about 6 to 12 cycles. TCRdb reprocessed the 5' RACE reads via MiXCR and lists one record per CDR3 protein. Of fewer than 2,000,000 distinct CDR3 sequences in the sample, roughly 30% were seen once. The chain joins TRBV20-1 to TRBJ1-5; D not resolved. The source material was blood. The source is a woman between 25 and 40 years old in good health. The CDR3 here is CSARDWAANQPQHF. The CDR3 DNA reads TGCAGTGCTAGAGATTGGGCAGCAAATCAGCCCCAGCATTTT.